These 15 T cell receptor beta chains originate from one sample sequenced in a study of CD8 T cells in ankylosing spondylitis. TCRdb ran MiXCR on the 5' RACE reads and lists one entry per CDR3 protein. The repertoire holds some 150,000 distinct CDR3 sequences, 40% to 50% seen once, with around 15% in the top ten. Specimen: synovial fluid, either unsorted or a sorted T cell fraction (not recorded which). All receptors come from a male donor with ankylosing spondylitis.

V gene TRBV27 combines with J gene TRBJ2-7, with 8 nucleotides matching TRBD2. CDR3 size: 16 residues. The germline V gene encodes CDR1 MNHEY and CDR2 SMNVEV (reference sequence). J gave up 5 bases and V 2 bases, and 11 bases lay outside the gene matches. For the CDR3, the DNA is TGTGCCAGCAGTTTAGTTCTTGGCGGGGGGCAAAACGAGCAGTACTTC. Its translation: CASSLVLGGGQNEQYF.

This clonotype has just one count. V and J are TRBV2 and TRBJ2-7; 9 nucleotides align to TRBD2. Germline CDR1 is SNHLY and CDR2 is FYNNEI. J lost 4 bases, V lost 4 bases, and 5 bases had no gene match. CDR3 length: 14 amino acids. In DNA, the CDR3 is TGTGCCAGCAGTGCGGGTAGCGGGAGTTACGAGCAGTACTTC. It is translated as CASSAGSGSYEQYF.

The gene calls are TRBV24-1 and TRBJ2-1; D unclear. Germline CDR1 and CDR2: KGHDR and SFDVKD. This CDR3 region has 17 residues. V dropped 3 bases and J dropped 4 bases, with 18 bases sitting between them. The CDR3 DNA reads TGTGCCACCAGTGATCAACGGGCCACGATCCTTTACAATGAGCAGTTCTTC. It translates to CATSDQRATILYNEQFF.

This clonotype was observed at least ten times. The gene calls are TRBV7-8 and TRBJ2-7; TRBD1 aligns across 9 bases. The CDR3 covers 14 residues. The V gene end was trimmed by 5 bases and the J gene end by 3 bases; junction bases not matched to a gene: 5. The germline V gene encodes CDR1 SGHVS and CDR2 FQNEAQ. DNA for the CDR3: TGTGCCAGCAGCGGAAGGGACAGGGACTACGAGCAGTACTTC. Translation gives CASSGRDRDYEQYF.

This clonotype was counted only a few times. This chain uses TRBV29-1 with TRBJ1-2; no definite D call. The V end lost 7 bases, the J end lost 7 bases, and 13 bases lay between the germline ends. Germline CDR1 and CDR2: SQVTM and ANQGSEA. This CDR3 region has 11 residues. CDR3 in amino acids: CSAPGKVGYTF. CDR3 DNA: TGCAGCGCTCCGGGAAAGGTTGGCTACACCTTC.

The chain has TRBV4-3 and TRBJ2-2; possibly TRBD1 for D (5 bases). The V end lost 0 bases, the J end lost 5 bases, and 10 bases lay between the germline ends. The CDR3 runs to 15 residues. Germline CDR1 LGHNA, CDR2 YSLEER. The CDR3 DNA is TGCGCCAGCAGCCAAGATATGAAGGGGACCGGGGAGCTGTTTTTT. Residues: CASSQDMKGTGELFF.

The chain links TRBV4-2 to TRBJ1-2, with 7 bases fitting TRBD1. The CDR3 is made up of 14 amino acids. V lost 4 bases and J lost 8; bases outside the gene matches: 10. Looked up from germline, CDR1 is LGHNA and CDR2 is YNFKEQ. The CDR3 DNA is TGTGCCAGCAGCCCCCCGGACAGGCTGAAAGGCTACACCTTC. As protein: CASSPPDRLKGYTF.

Worth noting for this clonotype: A much larger clonotype is one base distant, so this may be a read error. The chain recombines TRBV20-1 with TRBJ2-1, with D perhaps matching TRBD1 (7 bases). There are 14 residues in the CDR3. CDR1 DFQATT and CDR2 SNEGSKA come from the germline V gene (reference sequence). As DNA, the CDR3 is TGCAGTGCTAGAGATGGAGGGGGCTACAATAAGCAGTTCTTC. This sequence encodes CSARDGGGYNKQFF.

A few counts support this clonotype. This chain links TRBV24-1 with TRBJ1-2, with a possible D match to TRBD1 (5 bases). V was pared by 6 bases and J by 8 bases, with 12 bases between. Germline lookup yields CDR1 KGHDR and CDR2 SFDVKD. The CDR3 spans 12 residues. In DNA, the CDR3 is TGTGCCACCAGTCTGCGGGGGAGCGGCTACACCTTC. This codes for CATSLRGSGYTF.

This clonotype was observed a few times. The chain employs TRBV20-1 and TRBJ2-2, with 8 bases matching TRBD2. Germline CDR1 and CDR2: DFQATT and SNEGSKA (reference sequence). Losses at the gene ends were 1 base for V and 3 bases for J; bases not matched to a gene: 4. The CDR3 totals 15 residues. The CDR3 reads CSARAGGVDTGELFF. CDR3 DNA: TGCAGTGCTAGAGCCGGGGGGGTAGACACCGGGGAGCTGTTTTTT.

The chain links TRBV28 to TRBJ2-7, with 10 bases matching TRBD2. The CDR3 extends over 17 amino acids. V gave up 1 base and J gave up 3 bases; unmatched junction bases: 9. The germline V gene encodes CDR1 MDHEN and CDR2 SYDVKM. The CDR3 sequence is CASSLFRPRTSGYEQYF. DNA of the CDR3: TGTGCCAGCAGTTTATTCCGCCCCCGGACTAGCGGCTACGAGCAGTACTTC.

This sequence joins TRBV18 and TRBJ2-7; 10 positions match TRBD2. The CDR3 is 19 residues long. V lost 3 bases to trimming and J lost 0 bases; unmatched junction nucleotides: 14. CDR1 is KGHSH, CDR2 LQKENI, per germline. The CDR3 nucleotides read TGTGCCAGCTCACCCGGAAGGAGGATAGCGGGAGGCTACTCCTACGAGCAGTACTTC. As protein: CASSPGRRIAGGYSYEQYF.

The chain uses TRBV6-2 or TRBV6-3 and TRBJ2-7; 11 nucleotides agree with TRBD2. Trimming removed 5 bases from V and 3 bases from J; junction bases left unmatched: 3. Germline V CDR1 and CDR2: MNHEY, SVGEGT. This CDR3 region has 14 residues. The CDR3, as DNA: TGTGCCAGCAGTCTAGCGGGGGGAATCTACGAGCAGTACTTC. Protein product: CASSLAGGIYEQYF.

The chain couples TRBV6-1 to TRBJ2-1, with D possibly TRBD2 on 6 matching bases. Germline V CDR1 and CDR2: MNHNS, SASEGT. The CDR3 has 14 residues. The ends were cut back, 10 bases at V and 2 bases at J, with 15 bases in the middle. CDR3 residues: CATVLGGTYNEQFF. CDR3 in DNA: TGTGCCACCGTACTAGGCGGGACCTACAATGAGCAGTTCTTC.

This clonotype was detected only a few times. The genes are TRBV12-5 and TRBJ1-5, with D unresolved. The CDR3 covers 15 residues. The germline gives CDR1 LGHNT, CDR2 FRNRAP. Trimming removed 0 bases at V and 8 bases at J, with 14 bases between. CDR3 in DNA: TGTGCTAGTGGTTTGGTTCGGCTTAGTTTGGAGCCCCAGCATTTT. The encoded protein is CASGLVRLSLEPQHF.